A selection of T cell receptor beta chains follows, all from one sample in a study of OX40 agonist ivuxolimab in advanced cancers. Assay used: immunoSEQ multiplex PCR; TCRdb lists only in-frame clones, some missing. Here the sample spans around 65,000 clones, approximately 90% being singletons. The sequenced sample was CD4+ or CD8+ T cells sorted from blood, obtained in a trial of the OX40 agonist ivuxolimab. These TCRs come from an adult with an advanced solid tumor such as melanoma, head and neck, liver or kidney cancer. Each CDR3 is given with its conserved first and last residue. The order of the fields is J gene, D gene, clone size, V gene, CDR3 DNA, CDR3 protein. The D gene is left open where the match is weak. For some rows the clone size is stated as once, few or many, or as a class when expanded; others skip it.

>TRBJ1-4|TRBD1|NA|TRBV15
TGTGCCACCAGCAGAAGTACCGGGACAGAAACAATTTGGGCTAATGAAAAACTGTTTTTT
CATSRSTGTETIWANEKLFF
>TRBJ2-7|NA|NA|TRBV13
TGTGCCAGCAGCTTAGTGCGGGACGAGCAGTACTTC
CASSLVRDEQYF
>TRBJ2-3|NA|NA|TRBV10-2
TGCGCCAGCAGTGAGACGTATCCTGTGACAAGCACAGATACGCAGTATTTT
CASSETYPVTSTDTQYF
>TRBJ2-1|TRBD2|NA|TRBV4-1
TGCGCCAGCAGCCAGCGAAAGACTAGCGGGAGGACTGAGCAGTTCTTC
CASSQRKTSGRTEQFF
>TRBJ2-5|TRBD1|NA|TRBV19
TGTGCCAGCACGGGACAGGGATACCAAGAGACCCAGTACTTC
CASTGQGYQETQYF
>TRBJ2-6|NA|NA|TRBV5-6
TGTGCCAGCAGCTCCCCTCGCTTCTCTGGGGCCAATGTCCTGACTTTC
CASSSPRFSGANVLTF
>TRBJ2-3|NA|NA|TRBV18
TGTGCCAGCTCACCAAGGGGGGTGGATACGCAGTATTTT
CASSPRGVDTQYF
>TRBJ2-4|TRBD1|NA|TRBV13
TGTGCCAGCAGCTTAAGACAGGGGAAAAACATTCAGTACTTC
CASSLRQGKNIQYF
>TRBJ2-3|NA|NA|TRBV7-9
TGTGCCAGCGGCTCTCGGGCAGATACGCAGTATTTT
CASGSRADTQYF
>TRBJ2-7|NA|NA|TRBV20-1
TGCAGTGCTAGAGATGGGTACGAGCAGTACTTC
CSARDGYEQYF
>TRBJ2-2|TRBD2|NA|TRBV28
TGTGCCAGCAGTTCCTCTAGCGGGGAGTCCGCGAACACCGGGGAGCTGTTTTTT
CASSSSSGESANTGELFF
>TRBJ1-1|NA|NA|TRBV28
TGTGCCAGCACCGAGGAGGAACAGCTATTGCACACTGAAGCTTTCTTT
CASTEEEQLLHTEAFF
>TRBJ2-7|NA|NA|TRBV14
TGTGCCAGCAGCCAAGATCCCGCGGGAAGCTACGAGCAGTACTTC
CASSQDPAGSYEQYF
>TRBJ2-1|NA|NA|TRBV4-1
TGCGCCAGCAGCCAAGAAATAGCGGCATACTACAATGAGCAGTTCTTC
CASSQEIAAYYNEQFF
>TRBJ2-7|TRBD2|NA|TRBV29-1
TGCAGCGTTGATGGGTTCGCGGGAGGGCCATCCTACGAGCAGTACTTC
CSVDGFAGGPSYEQYF
>TRBJ2-1|TRBD2|NA|TRBV7-8
TGTGCCAGCAGCGCCCTACTAGCGGGAGTATCGGGTAATGAGCAGTTCTTC
CASSALLAGVSGNEQFF
>TRBJ2-1|NA|NA|TRBV11-3
TGTGCCAGCAGCTTAAGTAGGGACTCCTACAATGAGCAGTTCTTC
CASSLSRDSYNEQFF
>TRBJ2-3|TRBD2|NA|TRBV7-8
TGTGCCAGCAGCACCGATCTAGCGGGAGGTCCCACAGATACGCAGTATTTT
CASSTDLAGGPTDTQYF
>TRBJ1-2|TRBD1|NA|TRBV28
TGTGCCAGCAGTTTAGACAGGGTTGTAGATGGCTACACCTTC
CASSLDRVVDGYTF
>TRBJ2-5|NA|NA|TRBV7-6
TGTGCCAGCAGCCCTACGCAAGAGACCCAGTACTTC
CASSPTQETQYF
>TRBJ2-2|NA|NA|TRBV29-1
TGCAGCGTTGCTGGCGGTAACACCGGGGAGCTGTTTTTT
CSVAGGNTGELFF
>TRBJ2-7|TRBD2|NA|TRBV7-9
TGTGCCAGCAGCCCCGTGGCGGGAGCCCCCTACGAGCAGTACTTC
CASSPVAGAPYEQYF
>TRBJ2-7|NA|NA|TRBV4-1
TGCGCCAGCAGCCAAGACGGGACTCTCCAGTACGAGCAGTACTTC
CASSQDGTLQYEQYF
>TRBJ1-3|NA|NA|TRBV28
TGTGCCAGCAGTTTGTCTGGAAACACCATATATTTT
CASSLSGNTIYF
>TRBJ2-5|NA|NA|TRBV29-1
TGCAGCGTTGATCTTTCGGCCTTCCAAGAGACCCAGTACTTC
CSVDLSAFQETQYF
>TRBJ2-2|TRBD2|NA|TRBV29-1
TGCAGCGTGACAGGGACTAGCGGGAGTCAAGGGGACACCGGGGAGCTGTTTTTT
CSVTGTSGSQGDTGELFF
>TRBJ2-1|TRBD2|NA|TRBV7-2
TGTGCCAGCAGCCAGCAGTCGGGAGGGGACAATGAGCAGTTCTTC
CASSQQSGGDNEQFF
>TRBJ2-4|TRBD1|NA|TRBV4-3
TGCGCCAGCAGCCAAGATACAGGGGGCGCGGGGAACATTCAGTACTTC
CASSQDTGGAGNIQYF
>TRBJ2-3|NA|NA|TRBV5-1
TGCGCCAGCAGCTTATCAGCCCAGACGCAGTATTTT
CASSLSAQTQYF
>TRBJ1-1|NA|NA|TRBV19
TGTGCCGCTCTGGGAGAAGGAACTGAAGCTTTCTTT
CAALGEGTEAFF
>TRBJ1-2|NA|NA|TRBV27
TGTGCCAGCAAGAAGGAGGTTAGGAACTATGGCTACACCTTC
CASKKEVRNYGYTF
>TRBJ2-7|TRBD1|NA|TRBV19
TGTGCCAGTCAGGGGGACACGGCCTACGAGCAGTACTTC
CASQGDTAYEQYF
>TRBJ2-2|TRBD1|NA|TRBV7-3
TGTGCCAGCAGCTTAATCTTGGACAGGACGAACACCGGGGAGCTGTTTTTT
CASSLILDRTNTGELFF
>TRBJ2-5|NA|NA|TRBV5-6
TGTGCCAGCAGCTTTGGGGTATCCCAAGAGACCCAGTACTTC
CASSFGVSQETQYF
>TRBJ1-2|TRBD1|few|TRBV4-1
TGCGCCAGCAGCGCACCGGGACAGGGGGCTGGCTACACCTTC
CASSAPGQGAGYTF
>TRBJ2-3|NA|NA|TRBV13
TGTGCCAGCAGCTTAGGGGTCACAGATACGCAGTATTTT
CASSLGVTDTQYF
>TRBJ2-7|TRBD1|once|TRBV7-2
TGTGCCAGCAGCTCACCGGGGACAGGGAGTGGCTACGAGCAGTACTTC
CASSSPGTGSGYEQYF
>TRBJ1-5|NA|NA|TRBV6-5
TGTGCCAGCAGTACAGGGTACGATCAGCCCCAGCATTTT
CASSTGYDQPQHF
>TRBJ2-5|NA|NA|TRBV7-7
TGTGCCAGCAGCTTAGGTAACAGGGAGGAGACCCAGTACTTC
CASSLGNREETQYF
>TRBJ2-1|NA|NA|TRBV7-9
TGTGCCAGCAGCGGAAGAGGTACAGCGGTTGACAATGAGCAGTTCTTC
CASSGRGTAVDNEQFF
>TRBJ2-1|TRBD1|NA|TRBV7-6
TGTGCCAGCAGCCCCTCCACAGGGGGTTCCTACAATGAGCAGTTCTTC
CASSPSTGGSYNEQFF
>TRBJ2-1|TRBD2|NA|TRBV11-3
TGTGCCAGCAGCGTCGGGACTAGCGGGAGGTTAGTTTCTGGTGAGCAGTTCTTC
CASSVGTSGRLVSGEQFF
>TRBJ2-1|NA|NA|TRBV7-9
TGTGCCAGCAGCCAGGGACTCAATGAGCAGTTCTTC
CASSQGLNEQFF
>TRBJ2-7|NA|NA|TRBV25-1
TGTGCCACCGCGGACTCCTACTCCTACGAGCAGTACTTC
CATADSYSYEQYF
>TRBJ2-2|NA|NA|TRBV7-3
TGTGCCAGCAGCTTAAGAGGGCGCCCGAACACCGGGGAGCTGTTTTTT
CASSLRGRPNTGELFF
>TRBJ2-1|NA|NA|TRBV28
TGTGCCAGCAGTTTAAGGGGGGGGCTAGCGGAGGGTAATGAGCAGTTCTTC
CASSLRGGLAEGNEQFF
>TRBJ2-7|TRBD1|NA|TRBV6-1
TGTGCCAGCACCGGGGACAGCTACTATACCTACGAGCAGTACTTC
CASTGDSYYTYEQYF
>TRBJ2-7|TRBD2|NA|TRBV4-1
TGCGCCAGCAGCCAGGGGGGGGGTCCCGCCTACGAGCAGTACTTC
CASSQGGGPAYEQYF
>TRBJ1-2|TRBD1|NA|TRBV7-9
TGTGCCAGCAGCTCCCTTACCCCCCGGGACAGACGGGACTATGGCTACACCTTC
CASSSLTPRDRRDYGYTF
>TRBJ1-4|TRBD1|NA|TRBV2
TGTGCCAGCAGGCCCATATACGACAGGGGGCGAGAAAAACTGTTTTTT
CASRPIYDRGREKLFF
>TRBJ1-2|NA|few|TRBV7-9
TGTGCCAGCAGTGCCAGCGAAGCTAACTATGGCTACACCTTC
CASSASEANYGYTF
>TRBJ1-1|NA|NA|TRBV19
TGTGCCAGTAGTATGGGGCTAGGCACTGAAGCTTTCTTT
CASSMGLGTEAFF
>TRBJ2-3|TRBD2|NA|TRBV7-9
TGTGCCAGCAGCACCCGTCGCGGGAGTTCAGAAGATACGCAGTATTTT
CASSTRRGSSEDTQYF
>TRBJ1-1|TRBD1|NA|TRBV4-1
TGCGCCAGCAGCCAAGAAAGACAGGGGGAAGAAGCTTTCTTT
CASSQERQGEEAFF
>TRBJ2-3|TRBD2|NA|TRBV2
TGTGCCAGCAGTGAAGCGGCGACTAGCGGTAGCACAGATACGCAGTATTTT
CASSEAATSGSTDTQYF
>TRBJ2-3|NA|NA|TRBV27
TGTGCCAGCAGTTTTACTCGGGGCACAGATACGCAGTATTTT
CASSFTRGTDTQYF
>TRBJ2-1|NA|NA|TRBV7-9
TGTGCCAGTACCGGATGGAAAGTAACCTACAATGAGCAGTTCTTC
CASTGWKVTYNEQFF